This T cell receptor (beta chain) was profiled in a study of blood T cell repertoires in COVID-19. In the authors' workflow: Estimated nucleated cell counts came from reference gene primer amplification. Libraries were prepared by immunoSEQ multiplex PCR; TCRdb keeps only in-frame clonotypes and omits some of them. V and J calls and clone size are as listed in that table; D and trimming were resolved from the DNA. The table has just over 95,000 clones, about four fifths seen once. This CDR3 has 16 amino acids. V was pared by 3 bases and J by 2 bases, with 12 bases between. Germline V gives CDR1 SGHRS, CDR2 YFSETQ.

Sequencing was done on a sample of peripheral blood. The chain recombines TRBV5-1 with TRBJ1-6; a weak D match, TRBD1 (6 bases). The clonotype was recovered from an elderly man with acute or convalescent COVID-19. The CDR3 DNA follows: TGCGCCAGCAGCTCTCAGGGGCAGACCTATAATTCACCCCTCCACTTT. Its protein is CASSSQGQTYNSPLHF.